These 3 T cell receptor beta chains came from one sample sequenced in a study of tumor-infiltrating lymphocytes in primary liver carcinoma. DNA and RNA were both co-extracted from about 19-30 mg of bulk tissue that had not been sorted. Priming with a constant-region primer yielded TCR beta cDNA from 450 to 600 ng total RNA. A slightly modified ARM-PCR protocol with three nested multiplex PCR rounds produced these TCR beta libraries. It was with TRBV1-TRBV30 forward primers and a C-beta reverse primer that the first two PCR rounds were run, at roughly 10 cycles each. Using its own MiXCR run on the multiplex PCR reads, TCRdb lists one record per CDR3 protein. This sample has more than 95,000 distinct CDR3 sequences, with 64% found just once. Source material: liver tumor tissue from sampling region 3. Subset indicated: tumor region T3, left-lateral pole. The receptors come from a woman in her fifties or sixties with primary liver carcinoma and hepatitis B virus infection.

V is TRBV28 and J is TRBJ2-1, with TRBD2 matching over 7 bases. CDR1 and CDR2 from the germline V gene are MDHEN and SYDVKM. The CDR3 sequence is 14 residues long. V shed 5 bases and J 7 bases; nucleotides not matched to a gene: 8. The CDR3 protein is CASSRGGSRNEQFF. CDR3 sequence (DNA): TGTGCCAGCAGTAGGGGCGGGAGCAGGAATGAGCAGTTCTTC.

This clonotype was detected many times. This chain uses TRBV14 with TRBJ2-3; D is uncertain. The CDR3 runs to 12 residues. Germline-derived CDR1 and CDR2 are SGHDN and FVKESK. Trimming cost V 8 bases and J 6 bases, with 12 bases left between them. Here the CDR3 reads CASGVAEDTQYF. CDR3 sequence (DNA): TGTGCCAGCGGGGTTGCGGAGGATACGCAGTATTTT.

The chain couples TRBV7-3 to TRBJ2-3; either TRBD1 or TRBD2 may fit D (6 bases each). This CDR3 is built from 17 residues. Trimming left V 0 bases short and J 6 bases short, with 19 bases between. Per germline, CDR1 SGHTA and CDR2 FQGTGA. CDR3 nucleotide sequence: TGTGCCAGCAGCTTAACAGGGGGGTCAGGGGTTGAGGATACGCAGTATTTT. Amino acids: CASSLTGGSGVEDTQYF. Drawing the rest from reference TRBV7-3 and TRBJ2-3, the complete variable domain is GAGVSQTPSNKVTEKGKYVELRCDPISGHTALYWYRQSLGQGPEFLIYFQGTGAADDSGLPNDRFFAVRPEGSVSTLKIQRTERGDSAVYLCASSLTGGSGVEDTQYFGPGTRLTVL.